This entry lists 12 T cell receptor beta chains sequenced from one sample in a study of blood T cell repertoires in COVID-19. The protocol was immunoSEQ multiplex PCR, while the TCRdb copy is restricted to in-frame clones and leaves out a portion. The table lists about 53,000 clones, roughly 80% of them singletons, with around 2.8% in the top ten. The sequencing sample was made of peripheral blood. Receptors originate from a woman aged 55-70 years with acute or convalescent COVID-19.

This sequence joins TRBV19 and TRBJ1-1; D call uncertain. The CDR3 covers 13 residues. V dropped 2 bases and J dropped 4 bases, with 8 bases sitting between them. Germline CDR1 is LNHDA and CDR2 is SQIVND (reference sequence). The CDR3, as DNA: TGTGCCAGTAGTATATGGAGGTCCACTGAAGCTTTCTTT. Translating it yields CASSIWRSTEAFF.

The V call is TRBV29-1, the J call TRBJ1-2; no reliable D call. V gave up 0 bases and J gave up 4 bases, with 12 bases separating them. This CDR3 comprises 14 residues. Germline CDR1 is SQVTM and CDR2 is ANQGSEA. CDR3 region: CSVEDPGLLYGYTF. The CDR3 bases are TGCAGCGTTGAAGACCCCGGACTGCTCTATGGCTACACCTTC. The variable domain in full, with the rest retrieved from reference TRBV29-1 and TRBJ1-2, is SAVISQKPSRDICQRGTSLTIQCQVDSQVTMMFWYRQQPGQSLTLIATANQGSEATYESGFVIDKFPISRPNLTFSTLTVSNMSPEDSSIYLCSVEDPGLLYGYTFGSGTRLTVV.

This chain links TRBV6-1 with TRBJ2-7, with TRBD1 as a possible D gene (6 bases). CDR3 length: 14 residues. Germline V gene lookup returns CDR1 MNHNS and CDR2 SASEGT. Trimming removed 2 bases at V and 1 base at J, with 9 bases between. The CDR3 is CASSERQESYEQYF. In nucleotides, the CDR3 is TGTGCCAGCAGTGAAAGACAGGAGTCCTACGAGCAGTACTTC.

This clone was seen a handful of times. V usage is TRBV2 and J usage is TRBJ2-1; the match to TRBD1 covers 7 bases. This CDR3 contains 13 residues. Germline V gene lookup returns CDR1 SNHLY and CDR2 FYNNEI. J was trimmed by 6 bases and V by 6 bases; bases with no gene match: 5. This CDR3 reads CASSPGTVNEQFF. The CDR3 coding sequence is TGTGCCAGCAGCCCTGGGACAGTCAATGAGCAGTTCTTC.

The V call is TRBV5-1, the J call TRBJ2-7, with TRBD2 matching 10 bases. Losses at the gene ends were 4 bases for V and 0 bases for J; bases not matched to a gene: 4. CDR1 and CDR2 from the germline V gene are SGHRS and YFSETQ. CDR3 size: 15 residues. CDR3 nucleotide sequence: TGCGCCAGCAGCCCCGGGACTAGCGACTCCTACGAGCAGTACTTC. It specifies CASSPGTSDSYEQYF.

This rearrangement joins TRBV3-1 (or the pseudogene TRBV3-2) to TRBJ1-5; D uncertain. Germline assignment: CDR1 LGHDT and CDR2 YNNKEL (reference sequence). The V end was cut by 1 base, the J end by 4 bases, with 5 bases between. This CDR3 has 13 residues. In DNA, the CDR3 is TGTGCCAGCAGCCAAGTGCGGAATCAGCCCCAGCATTTT. It translates to CASSQVRNQPQHF.

This rearrangement joins TRBV27 to TRBJ1-1, with 9 positions matching TRBD1. Unmatched junction bases numbered 11, after V lost 4 bases and J lost 5 bases. Germline V gives CDR1 MNHEY, CDR2 SMNVEV (reference sequence). This CDR3 has 16 amino acids. CDR3 sequence reads: CASSSKPGQGRTEAFF. CDR3 nucleotide sequence: TGTGCCAGCAGTTCAAAGCCGGGACAGGGAAGAACTGAAGCTTTCTTT.

The rearrangement links TRBV12-5 to TRBJ2-5; 14 nucleotides agree with TRBD2. The CDR3 contains 18 residues. Trimming at V came to 5 bases and at J to 2 bases, leaving 10 bases not matched to a gene. CDR1 is LGHNT and CDR2 is FRNRAP in the germline V gene. In nucleotides, the CDR3 is TGTGCTAGTGGTCCTGGACTAGCGGGAGGATTACGGCAAGAGACCCAGTACTTC. Encoded protein: CASGPGLAGGLRQETQYF.

This clone was picked up a small number of times. The chain has TRBV10-2 and TRBJ2-7; 11 bases match TRBD1. CDR1 and CDR2 from the germline V gene are WSHSY and SAAADI. V trimming: 3 bases; J trimming: 13 bases; junction bases outside the gene matches: 11. The CDR3 consists of 14 residues. The CDR3 DNA reads as TGCGCCAGCAGTGACTCCCGGGACAGGGGGGACTATTACTTC. Amino acid sequence: CASSDSRDRGDYYF.

The rearrangement links TRBV4-2 to TRBJ2-2; a weak D match, TRBD1 (5 bases). CDR3 size: 16 residues. Germline V CDR1 and CDR2: LGHNA, YNFKEQ. V was trimmed by 0 bases and J by 7 bases, leaving 15 bases between them. In DNA, the CDR3 is TGTGCCAGCAGCCAAGACAAGATTAGGGGTGACGGGGAGCTGTTTTTT. It translates to CASSQDKIRGDGELFF.

The J gene is TRBJ2-3, the V gene TRBV5-1; no clear D. CDR1 is SGHRS, CDR2 YFSETQ, per germline. V gave up 2 bases and J gave up 0 bases, with 7 bases separating them. This CDR3 spans 14 amino acids. The CDR3, as DNA: TGCGCCAGCAGCTTCGAGACTAGCACAGATACGCAGTATTTT. Encoded protein: CASSFETSTDTQYF. The whole variable domain, remainder taken from reference TRBV5-1 and TRBJ2-3, is KAGVTQTPRYLIKTRGQQVTLSCSPISGHRSVSWYQQTPGQGLQFLFEYFSETQRNKGNFPGRFSGRQFSNSRSEMNVSTLELGDSALYLCASSFETSTDTQYFGPGTRLTVL.

The CDR3 DNA follows: TGTGCCTGGGCGGGGACGACTAGCGGCTACAATGAGCAGTTCTTC. It yields the protein CAWAGTTSGYNEQFF. The rearrangement joins TRBV30 to TRBJ2-1, with TRBD2 identical over 9 bases. CDR3 length equals 15 residues. Trimming at V came to 5 bases and at J to 3 bases, leaving 8 bases not matched to a gene. Germline lookup yields CDR1 GTSNPN and CDR2 SVGIG (reference sequence). Full variable domain (outside the CDR3, taken from reference TRBV30 and TRBJ2-1): SQTIHQWPATLVQPVGSPLSLECTVEGTSNPNLYWYRQAAGRGLQLLFYSVGIGQISSEVPQNLSASRPQDRQFILSSKKLLLSDSGFYLCAWAGTTSGYNEQFFGPGTRLTVL.